This entry features one TCR beta chain sequence. Its matching antigen is unknown. The protocol was immunoSEQ multiplex PCR, while the TCRdb copy is restricted to in-frame clones and leaves out a portion. The top ten clones hold approximately 30% of a sample with some 80,000 clones, roughly 80% of them seen once. These data come from a study of T cell responses to AZD1222 COVID-19 vaccine. Whole-study results and caveats: Females made up more of the donors, who were largely white British, and clonal diversity may have come out too low.

The CDR3 sequence is 17 residues long. Trimming stripped 3 bases from V and 6 bases from J, with 23 bases between. Germline CDR1 and CDR2: KGHSH and LQKENI. The specimen comprised peripheral blood, sampled 28 days after the second dose of the MenACWY control vaccine. This clonotype was sampled from an adult who received the MenACWY meningococcal vaccine as a control. The chain links TRBV18 to TRBJ1-1, with D uncertain. The CDR3 bases are TGTGCCAGCTCACCTGGTCCCATGGCAGGAGGAAGGTCTGAAGCTTTCTTT. Residues: CASSPGPMAGGRSEAFF. Full variable domain (remainder filled in from reference TRBV18 and TRBJ1-1): NAGVMQNPRHLVRRRGQEARLRCSPMKGHSHVYWYRQLPEEGLKFMVYLQKENIIDESGMPKERFSAEFPKEGPSILRIQQVVRGDSAAYFCASSPGPMAGGRSEAFFGQGTRLTVV.